Below, 2 T cell receptor beta chains from the same sample are listed, as sequenced in a study of response to subunit inactivated influenza vaccine. TCRdb recomputed calls from the RT-PCR reads with MiXCR, one row per CDR3 protein. The repertoire holds some 600,000 distinct CDR3 sequences, 12% to 15% seen once, with 7.6% in the top ten. Sequenced here: PBMCs from blood, sampled approximately 15 days before vaccination. These receptors all come from a man between 50 and 59 years old who received an inactivated influenza vaccine.

The CDR3 DNA reads TGTGCCAGCAGCGCCAGAAGGACCGGGGAGCTGTTTTTT. The encoded protein is CASSARRTGELFF. The chain recombines TRBV7-2 with TRBJ2-2; D not certain. CDR1 and CDR2 (germline): SGHTA, FQGNSA. The CDR3 covers 13 residues. Trimming removed 5 bases from V and 5 bases from J, with 9 bases in between.

This clonotype occurred a few times. The V call is TRBV20-1, the J call TRBJ2-3; 11 nucleotides align to TRBD2. Germline values: CDR1 DFQATT, CDR2 SNEGSKA (reference sequence). J gave up 4 bases and V 6 bases, and 9 bases lay outside the gene matches. The CDR3 sequence is 15 residues long. CDR3 bases: TGCAGTGCCCTTAGCGGGGGGGCAGGCCCAGATACGCAGTATTTT. Translation gives CSALSGGAGPDTQYF.